This T cell receptor (beta chain) was captured in a study of blood T cell repertoires in COVID-19 (dated by TCRdb to 2018 to 2020). Concerning the study at large: Samples from collaborators originated in the United States, Italy and Spain and spanned both the acute and convalescent phases of COVID-19. The material from the prospective study consisted of cDNA or gDNA derived from T cells, B-cell-depleted T cells, or PBMCs. The dataset comprised deeply sampled blood TCRbeta repertoires from subjects exposed to, actively infected with, or recovered from COVID-19. The repertoires were made available in a free public database intended to serve as a resource for research on the immune response to SARS-CoV-2. Samples were obtained from the ongoing ImmuneRACE study (first 160 participants) and from 1,254 subjects provided by 6 global collaborators. A de-identified subject ID, COVID-19 status, age in years and sex were almost always included in the sample metadata. Where HLA class I and class II types were available, the types were taken from metadata supplied by the sample provider, not from assay-based typing.

Study-wide findings and limitations: The amount of clinical and demographic metadata varied by source and participant and was provided uncurated.

The germline V gene (reference sequence) provides CDR1 DFQATT and CDR2 SNEGSKA. From the cysteine through the phenylalanine, the CDR3 covers 13 amino acids. Of the read, only the CDR3 DNA is kept; its 39 bases are in frame from base 1. Trimming at the junction amounts to 3 bases on V and 1 base on J, and the germline ends lie 9 bases apart. This clone appeared a single time. No cognate antigen has been identified for it. No quality values exist for individual bases; no much larger clone is one base distant. Enrolling through a virtual design, the prospective study's participants ranged in age from about 18 to 89 years and lived across 20 to 25 United States geographic areas. In the prospective study, cohorts were assigned on the basis of participant-reported clinical history obtained from a screening survey and a study questionnaire. In the prospective study, whole blood, serum and a nasopharyngeal or oropharyngeal swab were collected from each participant by mobile phlebotomists. Prospective study participants could optionally give additional blood draws and questionnaires over a roughly two-month period. Blood samples from the prospective study were shipped frozen or at room temperature prior to DNA extraction.

The immunoSEQ Assay, a bias-controlled multiplex PCR, was used to amplify TCRbeta CDR3 regions from genomic DNA. The paper's processing steps were these. Within the assay, amplification of reference gene primers was used to estimate how many nucleated cells each sample contained. Sequence reads were collapsed and filtered to measure the absolute abundance of every unique TCRbeta CDR3 rearrangement. Productive Simpson clonality was computed per sample as the square root of Simpson's diversity index over productive rearrangements. TCRdb took this table from immuneACCESS and kept in-frame rearrangements with V and J called. Such tables lack part of the clones; where checked against another copy, unresolved V genes explain under half of the gap, and the rest is unexplained. V, J and clone size are taken as reported in that table, and D and trimming were inferred from the DNA itself. A total of 470,000 or so clones appear in this sample, 87% of them only once. The ten largest clones represent almost 2% of the sample.

The chain is made from TRBV20-1 and TRBJ1-2, with the D gene call left open. The receptor was isolated from a woman younger than 30 with acute COVID-19. Source material: PBMCs or T cells enriched from blood (not recorded which). The CDR3 region reads CSASSQINYGYTF. The sequence in DNA is TGCAGTGCTAGTTCTCAGATTAACTATGGCTACACCTTC.